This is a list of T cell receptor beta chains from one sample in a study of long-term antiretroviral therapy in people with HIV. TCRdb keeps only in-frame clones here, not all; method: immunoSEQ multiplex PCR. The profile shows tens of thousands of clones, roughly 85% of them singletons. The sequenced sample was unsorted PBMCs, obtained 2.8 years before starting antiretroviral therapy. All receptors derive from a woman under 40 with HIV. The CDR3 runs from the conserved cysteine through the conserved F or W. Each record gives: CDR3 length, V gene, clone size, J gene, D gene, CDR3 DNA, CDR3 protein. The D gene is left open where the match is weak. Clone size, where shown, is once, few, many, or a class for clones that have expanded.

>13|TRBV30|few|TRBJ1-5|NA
TGTGCCTGGAGTTCTGGACAGAATCAGCCCCAGCATTTT
CAWSSGQNQPQHF
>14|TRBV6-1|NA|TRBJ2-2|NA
TGTGCCAGCACAAGGGGTGGATCGGGCGGGGAGCTGTTTTTT
CASTRGGSGGELFF
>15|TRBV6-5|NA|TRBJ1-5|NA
TGTGCCAGCAGTTCGGCCATTGGGTCGGATCAGCCCCAGCATTTT
CASSSAIGSDQPQHF
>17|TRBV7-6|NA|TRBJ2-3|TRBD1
TGTGCCAGCAGCTTAGCGGTTCCGGGACAGGGATCAGATACGCAGTATTTT
CASSLAVPGQGSDTQYF
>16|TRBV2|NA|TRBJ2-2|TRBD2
TGTGCCAGCAGGGGTTCGGGGGGAGCGAACACCGGGGAGCTGTTTTTT
CASRGSGGANTGELFF
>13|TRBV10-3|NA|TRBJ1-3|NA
TGTGCCACCCCGGTAGGGGGTGGAAACACCATATATTTT
CATPVGGGNTIYF
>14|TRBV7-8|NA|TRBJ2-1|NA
TGTGCCAGCAGCCAGCGTGGGAGCGGCAATGAGCAGTTCTTC
CASSQRGSGNEQFF
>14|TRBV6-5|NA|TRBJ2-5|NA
TGTGCCAGCAGTTACTCTCAGGGCCAAGAGACCCAGTACTTC
CASSYSQGQETQYF
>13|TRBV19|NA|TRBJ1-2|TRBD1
TGTGCCAGTAGTTCCCCCGACAGGGGAGGCTACACCTTC
CASSSPDRGGYTF
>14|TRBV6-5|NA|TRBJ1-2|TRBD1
TGTGCCAGCAGTCTCGGACAGGGTTTGGATGGCTACACCTTC
CASSLGQGLDGYTF
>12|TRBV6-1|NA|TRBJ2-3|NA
TGTGCCAGCAGTGAGACTAGATCTACGCAGTATTTT
CASSETRSTQYF
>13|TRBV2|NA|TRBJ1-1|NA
TGTGCCAGCATTTTGACTGGATACACTGAAGCTTTCTTT
CASILTGYTEAFF
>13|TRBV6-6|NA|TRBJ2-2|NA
TGTGCCAGCAGCCTCGGGGGCACCGGGGAGCTGTTTTTT
CASSLGGTGELFF
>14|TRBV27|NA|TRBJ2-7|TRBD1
TGTGCCAGCAGGAGACAGGGGGCTAGGTACGAGCAGTACTTC
CASRRQGARYEQYF
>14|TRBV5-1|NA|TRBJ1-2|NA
TGCGCCAGCAGCTCGGGCGGGGATAACTATGGCTACACCTTC
CASSSGGDNYGYTF
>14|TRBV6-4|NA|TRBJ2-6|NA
TGTGCCAGCAGTGACAACTCTGGGGCCAACGTCCTGACTTTC
CASSDNSGANVLTF
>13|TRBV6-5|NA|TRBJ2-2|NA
TGTGCCAGCAGTTACGGGGGGAAGGAGGAGCTGTTTTTT
CASSYGGKEELFF
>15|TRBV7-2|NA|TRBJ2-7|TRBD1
TGTGCCAGCAGCTTACCGGGACAGGGTCACTACGAGCAGTACTTC
CASSLPGQGHYEQYF
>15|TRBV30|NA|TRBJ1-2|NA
TGTGCCTGGAGTGTAAGTGTCTCCCTACTATACGGCTACACCTTC
CAWSVSVSLLYGYTF
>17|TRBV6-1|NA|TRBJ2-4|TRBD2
TGTGCCAGCAGTGAATCCGGACTAGCGGACAGAAAAAACATTCAGTACTTC
CASSESGLADRKNIQYF
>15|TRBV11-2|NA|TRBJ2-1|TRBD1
TGTGCCAGCAGCTTACAGGACAGGGGGCGCGGTGAGCAGTTCTTC
CASSLQDRGRGEQFF
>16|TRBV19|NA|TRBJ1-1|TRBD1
TGTGCCAGTAGTAACACCGGGACAGGCGTGAACACTGAAGCTTTCTTT
CASSNTGTGVNTEAFF
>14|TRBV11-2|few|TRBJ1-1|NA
TGTGCCAGCAGCCCTTCAGTTAGAAACACTGAAGCTTTCTTT
CASSPSVRNTEAFF
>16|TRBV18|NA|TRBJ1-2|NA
TGTGCCAGCTCACCGGTCAACGGGGTCCCGCGGGATGGCTACACCTTC
CASSPVNGVPRDGYTF
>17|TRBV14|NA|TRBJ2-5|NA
TGTGCCAGCAGCGACCGACCGGGTTGGGCTAAAGAAGAGACCCAGTACTTC
CASSDRPGWAKEETQYF
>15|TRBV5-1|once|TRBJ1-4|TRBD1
TGCGCCAGCAGCTCTTTAGGACAGGCTAATGAAAAACTGTTTTTT
CASSSLGQANEKLFF
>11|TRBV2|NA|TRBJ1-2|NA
TGTGCCAGCAGTGAAATAGATGGCTACACCTTC
CASSEIDGYTF
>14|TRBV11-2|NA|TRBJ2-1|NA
TGTGCCAGCAGCTTAGAGGTATATTCGGATGAGCAGTTCTTC
CASSLEVYSDEQFF
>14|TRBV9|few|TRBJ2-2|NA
TGTGCCAGCAGCGCTTCCTTTGGGACCGGGGAGCTGTTTTTT
CASSASFGTGELFF
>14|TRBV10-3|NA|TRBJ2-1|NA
TGTGCCATCAGTGAGCGGGGGGCTAACAATGAGCAGTTCTTC
CAISERGANNEQFF
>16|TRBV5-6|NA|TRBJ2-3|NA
TGTGCCAGCAGCTCCCCGGGGGCGCTTTGGGCGGATACGCAGTATTTT
CASSSPGALWADTQYF
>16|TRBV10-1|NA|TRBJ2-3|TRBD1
TGCGCCAGCAGTGAGACCGTGACAGGGGGCAAGGATACGCAGTATTTT
CASSETVTGGKDTQYF
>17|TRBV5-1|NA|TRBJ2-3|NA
TGCGCCAGCAGCTGGGGAGGTTTTCCCACTAGCACAGATACGCAGTATTTT
CASSWGGFPTSTDTQYF
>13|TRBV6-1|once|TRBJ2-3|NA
TGTGCCAGCAGTGAAGCCTCAGGGGCAAAGGAACATTTT
CASSEASGAKEHF
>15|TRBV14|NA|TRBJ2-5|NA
TGTGCCAGCAGCCAATTGGCGGAACTCCAAGAGACCCAGTACTTC
CASSQLAELQETQYF
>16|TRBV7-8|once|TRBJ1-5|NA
TGTGCCAGCAGCTTAGAGGTCAGAAACATCGGTCAGCCCCAGCATTTT
CASSLEVRNIGQPQHF
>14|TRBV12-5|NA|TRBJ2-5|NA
TGTGCTAGTGGAACAACACTCGGCTTGGAGACCCAGTACTTC
CASGTTLGLETQYF
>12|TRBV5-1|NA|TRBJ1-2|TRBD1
TGCGCCAGCCGGGACAGGTCCTATGGCTACACCTTC
CASRDRSYGYTF
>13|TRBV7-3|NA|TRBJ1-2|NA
TGTGCCAGCAGCCCAGAATCTAACTATGGCTACACCTTC
CASSPESNYGYTF
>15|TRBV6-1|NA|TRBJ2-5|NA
TGTGCCAGCAGCACCGGGACCTCTCCTCAAGAGACCCAGTACTTC
CASSTGTSPQETQYF
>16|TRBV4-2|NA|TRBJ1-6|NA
TGTGCCAGCAGCCAAGATCCCGGGGGCAAGAATTCACCCCTCCACTTT
CASSQDPGGKNSPLHF
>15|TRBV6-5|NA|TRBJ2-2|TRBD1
TGTGCCACCAGGGACAGGGGGATTATCCCCGGGGAGCTGTTTTTT
CATRDRGIIPGELFF
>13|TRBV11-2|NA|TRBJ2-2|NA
TGTGCCAGCAGCCCACAGGCCTCCGGGGAGCTGTTTTTT
CASSPQASGELFF
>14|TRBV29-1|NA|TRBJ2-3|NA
TGCAGCGGATGGAGGGGGGATAGCACAGATACGCAGTATTTT
CSGWRGDSTDTQYF
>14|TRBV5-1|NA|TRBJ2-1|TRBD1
TGCGCCAGCAACCCAGGGGGCGCGTCGGAAGAGCAGTTCTTC
CASNPGGASEEQFF